This entry features one TCR beta chain sequence. The data originate from a study of blood T cell repertoires in COVID-19. Profiled with immunoSEQ multiplex PCR; TCRdb holds only in-frame clones, not every one. The sample contains hundreds of thousands of clones, roughly 86% of which appear only once. The CDR3 sequence is 15 residues long. The V and J ends lost 5 bases and 3 bases, in that order; junction bases with no gene match: 6. Germline V gives CDR1 SGHAT, CDR2 FQNNGV. The chain links TRBV11-2 to TRBJ2-2, with 7 positions matching TRBD2. The sequenced material came from peripheral blood. The source is a woman of 80 years or more with COVID-19, enrolled during active disease. CDR3 loop: CASSRGGGYTGELFF. In DNA form, the CDR3 reads TGTGCCAGCAGCAGGGGCGGGGGTTACACCGGGGAGCTGTTTTTT.